This TCR beta chain originates from a study of CD8+CD57+ T cells in acquired aplastic anemia. The ends were cut back, 4 bases at V and 2 bases at J, with 12 bases in the middle. The CDR3 runs to 14 residues. Germline V CDR1 and CDR2: SGHDN, FVKESK. CDR3 and TCR beta VDJ profiling relied on genomic DNA as the template. TCRdb reprocessed the reads with MiXCR, giving one entry per CDR3 protein. The sample has under 200,000 distinct CDR3 sequences, under 70% seen once. The sequence came from a human donor with severe aplastic anemia or a healthy control (not recorded which). The specimen sequenced was sorted CD4+, CD8+, or CD8+CD57+ T cells (not recorded which) from PBMCs. The V gene is TRBV14, the J gene TRBJ2-7; D is undetermined. Here the CDR3 reads CASSLGTTTYEQYF. The CDR3 bases are TGTGCCAGCAGCCTCGGTACTACGACCTACGAGCAGTACTTC.